The 3 T cell receptor beta chains presented below share a single source sample, sequenced in a study of blood T cell repertoires in COVID-19. Assay used: immunoSEQ multiplex PCR; TCRdb lists only in-frame clones, some missing. Of 250,000 to 300,000 clones listed, 87% are singletons. Sequencing was carried out using peripheral blood. The source is a woman aged 45-59 years who had recovered from COVID-19.

This clone was seen a few times. The chain is built from TRBV7-9 and TRBJ1-1; D is possibly TRBD1 (5 bases). The V gene lost 2 bases and the J gene lost 0 bases, with 22 bases spanning the gap. This CDR3 has 19 amino acids. The germline V gene has CDR1 SEHNR and CDR2 FQNEAQ (reference sequence). In DNA form, the CDR3 reads TGTGCCAGCAGCTTAAACGGGTGGGGCGGAAGGCGGATGAACACTGAAGCTTTCTTT. This gives the protein CASSLNGWGGRRMNTEAFF.

CDR3 residues: CSVEAQGADYGYTF. CDR3 nucleotide sequence: TGCAGCGTTGAGGCCCAGGGGGCAGACTATGGCTACACCTTC. This chain links TRBV29-1 with TRBJ1-2, with 8 bases aligning to TRBD1. CDR1 SQVTM and CDR2 ANQGSEA come from the germline V gene. This CDR3 comprises 14 residues. The V and J ends lost 3 bases and 3 bases, in that order; junction bases with no gene match: 6.

The J gene is TRBJ1-1, the V gene TRBV19, with D unresolved. Trimming took off 2 bases at V and 0 bases at J, with 13 bases between the two ends. Germline CDR1 is LNHDA and CDR2 is SQIVND (reference sequence). This CDR3 is 16 amino acids long. The CDR3 DNA sequence: TGTGCCAGTAGTATAAGGCAGACATACTTGAACACTGAAGCTTTCTTT. Its translation: CASSIRQTYLNTEAFF.